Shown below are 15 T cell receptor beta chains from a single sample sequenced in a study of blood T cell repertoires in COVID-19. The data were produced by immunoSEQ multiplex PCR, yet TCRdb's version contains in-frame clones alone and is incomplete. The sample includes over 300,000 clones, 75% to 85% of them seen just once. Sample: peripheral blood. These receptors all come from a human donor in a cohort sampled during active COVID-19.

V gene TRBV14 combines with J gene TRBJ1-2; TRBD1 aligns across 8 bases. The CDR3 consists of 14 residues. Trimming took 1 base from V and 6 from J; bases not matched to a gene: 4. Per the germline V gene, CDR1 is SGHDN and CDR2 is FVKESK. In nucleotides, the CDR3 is TGTGCCAGCAGCCAAGTCCAGACAGGGGATGGCTACACCTTC. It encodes CASSQVQTGDGYTF.

The CDR3 is CASSLSGTVKAFF. CDR3 DNA sequence: TGTGCCAGCAGTTTATCGGGGACAGTGAAAGCTTTCTTT. J is TRBJ1-1 and V is TRBV12-3 or TRBV12-4; TRBD1 agrees at 7 bases. This CDR3 has 13 amino acids. V dropped 2 bases and J dropped 9; count of bases not matched to a gene: 6.

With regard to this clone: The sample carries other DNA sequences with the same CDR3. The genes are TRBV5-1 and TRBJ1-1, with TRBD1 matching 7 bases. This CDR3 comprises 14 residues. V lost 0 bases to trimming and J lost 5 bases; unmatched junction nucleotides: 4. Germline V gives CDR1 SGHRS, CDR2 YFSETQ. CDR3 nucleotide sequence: TGCGCCAGCAGCTTGGGGGCAGGGGGGACTGAAGCTTTCTTT. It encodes CASSLGAGGTEAFF.

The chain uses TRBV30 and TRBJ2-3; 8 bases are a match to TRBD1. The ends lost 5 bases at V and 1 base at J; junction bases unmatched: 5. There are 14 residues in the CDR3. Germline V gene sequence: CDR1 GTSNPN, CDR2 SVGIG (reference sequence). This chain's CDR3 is CAWSGQGGTDTQYF. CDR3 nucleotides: TGTGCCTGGTCCGGACAGGGAGGCACAGATACGCAGTATTTT.

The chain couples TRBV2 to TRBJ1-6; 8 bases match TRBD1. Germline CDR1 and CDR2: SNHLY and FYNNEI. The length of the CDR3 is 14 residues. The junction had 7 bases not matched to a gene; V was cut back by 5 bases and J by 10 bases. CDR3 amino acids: CASSIETGVSPLHF. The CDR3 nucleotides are TGTGCCAGCAGTATTGAGACAGGGGTGTCACCCCTCCACTTT.

The CDR3 spells CAITGGAYGYTF. CDR3 in DNA: TGTGCCATTACAGGGGGTGCCTATGGCTACACCTTC. This rearrangement joins TRBV10-3 to TRBJ1-2; 8 bases map to TRBD1. The CDR3 has 12 amino acids. Germline CDR1 is ENHRY and CDR2 is SYGVKD. V dropped 9 bases and J dropped 4; count of bases not matched to a gene: 4.

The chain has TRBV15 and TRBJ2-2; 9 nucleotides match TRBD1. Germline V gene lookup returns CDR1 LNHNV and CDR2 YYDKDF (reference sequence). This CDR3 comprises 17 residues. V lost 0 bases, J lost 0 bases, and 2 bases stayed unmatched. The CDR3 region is CATSREGTGSNTGELFF. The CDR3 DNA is TGTGCCACCAGCAGAGAAGGGACAGGGTCGAACACCGGGGAGCTGTTTTTT.

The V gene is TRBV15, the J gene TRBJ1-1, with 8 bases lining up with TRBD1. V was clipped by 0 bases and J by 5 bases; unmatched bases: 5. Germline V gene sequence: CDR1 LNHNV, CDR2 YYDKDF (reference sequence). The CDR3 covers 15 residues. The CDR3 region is CATSREPGGETEAFF. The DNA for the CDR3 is TGTGCCACCAGCAGAGAGCCAGGGGGCGAGACTGAAGCTTTCTTT.

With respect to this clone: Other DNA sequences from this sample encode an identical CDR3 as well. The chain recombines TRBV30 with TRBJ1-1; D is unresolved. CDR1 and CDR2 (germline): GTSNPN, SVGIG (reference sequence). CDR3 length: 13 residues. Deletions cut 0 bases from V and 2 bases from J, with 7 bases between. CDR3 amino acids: CAWSVLRNTEAFF. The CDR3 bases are TGTGCCTGGAGTGTACTCCGTAACACTGAAGCTTTCTTT.

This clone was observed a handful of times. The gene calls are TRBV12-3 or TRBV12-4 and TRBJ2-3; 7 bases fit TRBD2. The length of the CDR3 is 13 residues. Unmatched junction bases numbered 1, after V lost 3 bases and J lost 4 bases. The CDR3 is CASSLGGADTQYF. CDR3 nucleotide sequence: TGTGCCAGCAGTTTGGGGGGGGCAGATACGCAGTATTTT.

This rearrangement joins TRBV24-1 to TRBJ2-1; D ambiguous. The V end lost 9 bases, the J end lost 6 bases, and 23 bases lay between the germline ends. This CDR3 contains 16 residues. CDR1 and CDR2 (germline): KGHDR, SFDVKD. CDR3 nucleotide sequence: TGTGCCACCTCCGAGTCGATCCCTAACTGGGCCAATGAGCAGTTCTTC. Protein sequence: CATSESIPNWANEQFF.

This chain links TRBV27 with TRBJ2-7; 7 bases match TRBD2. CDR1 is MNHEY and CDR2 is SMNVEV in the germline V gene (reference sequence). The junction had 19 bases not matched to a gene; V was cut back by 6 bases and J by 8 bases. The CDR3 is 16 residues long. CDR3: CASRERLGLVGGKQYF. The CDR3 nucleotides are TGTGCCAGCAGGGAGCGCCTCGGACTAGTAGGAGGAAAGCAGTACTTC.

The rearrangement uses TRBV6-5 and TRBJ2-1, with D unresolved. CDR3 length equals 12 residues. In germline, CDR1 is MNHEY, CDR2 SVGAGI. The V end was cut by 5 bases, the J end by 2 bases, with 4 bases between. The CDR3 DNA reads TGTGCCAGCAGTCACACCTACAATGAGCAGTTCTTC. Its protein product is CASSHTYNEQFF.

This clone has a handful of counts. The CDR3 loop is CASSYGTQPSEAFF. The CDR3 coding sequence is TGTGCCAGCAGTTACGGGACACAACCTTCTGAAGCTTTCTTT. This chain joins TRBV6-5 and TRBJ1-1, with a possible D match to TRBD1 (6 bases). Germline CDR1 and CDR2: MNHEY and SVGAGI. V was cut by 2 bases and J by 6 bases, with 13 bases left in between. CDR3 length: 14 amino acids.

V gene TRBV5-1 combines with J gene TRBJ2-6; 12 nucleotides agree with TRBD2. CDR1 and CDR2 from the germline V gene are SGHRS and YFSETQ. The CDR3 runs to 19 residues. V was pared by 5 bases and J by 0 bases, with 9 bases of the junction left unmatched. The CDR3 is CASSPGLAGYRSGANVLTF. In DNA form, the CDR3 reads TGCGCCAGCAGTCCAGGACTAGCGGGGTACCGCTCTGGGGCCAACGTCCTGACTTTC.